What follows is one T cell receptor beta chain and its context. The read ends 3 residues before the CDR3 terminus; that terminus is restored from the germline J gene. CD4+CD25+CD127- Tregs, CD4+CD25- non-Tregs, CD4 and CD8 cells were sorted. Trimming removed 0 bases from V and 7 bases from J; junction bases left unmatched: 4. The CDR3 runs 15 residues. Germline lookup yields CDR1 SNHLY and CDR2 FYNNEI. The data were produced by immunoSEQ multiplex PCR, yet TCRdb's version contains in-frame clones alone and is incomplete. The listing contains tens of thousands of clones. The sample belongs to a study of Tregs in tolerant kidney transplant recipients.

Sequenced material: CD8+ T cells from blood, taken before the transplant. The receptor comes from a human donor who received a combined kidney and bone marrow transplant. This chain links TRBV2 with TRBJ2-1, with TRBD2 identical over 9 bases. This CDR3 reads CASSEAVLAGNEQFF. Incomplete CDR3 DNA: TGTGCCAGCAGTGAAGCGGTGCTAGCGGGAAATGAG.